Below are 19 T cell receptor beta chains sequenced from a single sample in a study of CD8+CD57+ T cells in acquired aplastic anemia. Sequencing involved patients with CD8+CD57+ cell expansion previously shown by flow cytometry. Template material for TCR beta VDJ and CDR3 profiling consisted of genomic DNA. Using its own MiXCR run on the reads, TCRdb lists one record per CDR3 protein. The sample consists of around 170,000 distinct CDR3 sequences, 48% of them appearing once. Material: sorted CD4+, CD8+, or CD8+CD57+ T cells (not recorded which) from PBMCs. Receptors were obtained from a human donor with aplastic anemia.

In this sample, this clonotype turned up a few times. The chain couples TRBV24-1 to TRBJ2-3, with unresolved D. V gave up 2 bases and J gave up 6 bases, with 8 bases separating them. Germline loops: CDR1 KGHDR, CDR2 SFDVKD. The CDR3 extends over 13 amino acids. CDR3 in amino acids: CATSDSSVDTQYF. CDR3 coding DNA: TGTGCCACCAGTGATTCTAGTGTCGATACGCAGTATTTT.

Ten or more counts support this clonotype. V usage is TRBV4-2 and J usage is TRBJ1-1; D may be TRBD1 (5 bases). V was shortened by 8 bases and J by 7 bases, with 17 bases between the two germline ends. CDR1 LGHNA and CDR2 YNFKEQ come from the germline V gene. There are 13 residues in the CDR3. CDR3 residues: CASSPTGGFEAFF. In nucleotides, the CDR3 is TGTGCCAGCTCCCCAACAGGAGGGTTTGAAGCTTTCTTT.

The chain uses TRBV27 and TRBJ1-2; D remains unclear. Germline lookup yields CDR1 MNHEY and CDR2 SMNVEV (reference sequence). The V and J ends lost 6 bases and 2 bases respectively, with 19 bases between them. The CDR3 is made up of 16 amino acids. The DNA for the CDR3 is TGTGCCAGCAGCCCGCGCGATACCTACTTAAACTATGGCTACACCTTC. Residues: CASSPRDTYLNYGYTF.

Comment on this clonotype: Germline is not matched at one junction end, which may reflect a read error. The J gene is TRBJ1-1, the V gene TRBV2; D call uncertain. Germline V CDR1 and CDR2: SNHLY, FYNNEI. The CDR3 totals 14 residues. The DNA for the CDR3 is TGTGCCAGCAGCTTACAGAGGATGAACACTGAAGCTGTCTTT. Its protein is CASSLQRMNTEAVF.

J is TRBJ1-1 and V is TRBV10-3; TRBD1 agrees at 8 bases. This CDR3 has 15 amino acids. J was trimmed by 0 bases and V by 2 bases; bases with no gene match: 2. Germline V CDR1 and CDR2: ENHRY, SYGVKD. The CDR3 loop is CAISEQGAMNTEAFF. CDR3 DNA sequence: TGTGCCATCAGTGAGCAGGGGGCAATGAACACTGAAGCTTTCTTT.

The gene calls are TRBV10-2 and TRBJ2-1; D unclear. Trimming took off 0 bases at V and 7 bases at J, with 1 base between the two ends. Per germline, CDR1 WSHSY and CDR2 SAAADI. The CDR3 covers 11 residues. The CDR3 region is CASSESNEQFF. The DNA for the CDR3 is TGCGCCAGCAGTGAGTCAAATGAGCAGTTCTTC.

This rearrangement joins TRBV29-1 to TRBJ2-5; D may be TRBD2 (6 bases). Trimming removed 4 bases from V and 2 bases from J, with 17 bases in between. The germline V gene has CDR1 SQVTM and CDR2 ANQGSEA. The CDR3 has 15 amino acids. In DNA, the CDR3 is TGCAGCGTTGTTTTCCGGGACTTGCTTCAAGAGACCCAGTACTTC. Amino acids: CSVVFRDLLQETQYF.

The chain couples TRBV6-1 to TRBJ2-3; 12 bases fit TRBD2. From germline, CDR1 is MNHNS and CDR2 SASEGT. V lost 6 bases and J lost 4; bases outside the gene matches: 11. CDR3 length equals 17 residues. This CDR3 is CASRRTTSGSTADTQYF. For the CDR3, the DNA is TGTGCCAGCAGGCGAACGACTAGCGGGAGTACGGCAGATACGCAGTATTTT.

Concerning this clonotype itself: This could be a read error, since a much larger clone is one nucleotide away. This is likely a read error, given that the CDR3 carries no conserved phenylalanine or tryptophan at its end. The rearrangement joins TRBV6-5 to TRBJ1-2; TRBD1 might be the D (5 bases). The V gene lost 3 bases and the J gene lost 0 bases, with 11 bases spanning the gap. Germline CDR1 and CDR2: MNHEY and SVGAGI. The CDR3 has 15 amino acids. The CDR3 reads CASSYGGDPNYGYTV. In DNA form, the CDR3 reads TGTGCCAGCAGTTATGGAGGGGATCCTAACTATGGCTACACCGTC.

The gene calls are TRBV7-8 and TRBJ2-7, with unresolved D. The CDR3 has 13 amino acids. In germline, CDR1 is SGHVS, CDR2 FQNEAQ. With 2 bases removed from V and 3 bases from J, the gap between germline ends came to 8 bases. Here the CDR3 DNA reads TGTGCCAGCAGCTTATTCCAGGACTACGAGCAGTACTTC. Translation gives CASSLFQDYEQYF.

Details on this clonotype: One end of the junction varies from germline; a read error may be responsible. V gene TRBV7-7 combines with J gene TRBJ1-3; 11 bases are shared with TRBD1. This CDR3 spans 18 amino acids. Germline V gene sequence: CDR1 SSHAT, CDR2 FNYEAQ (reference sequence). CDR3 DNA: TGTGCTAGCAGCCCCTCAGAGGAGGACAGGGGGCTCGGATACACCATATATTTT. It specifies CASSPSEEDRGLGYTIYF.

This clonotype showed up just a few times. This chain links TRBV24-1 with TRBJ2-1, with D tentatively TRBD1 (5 bases). CDR1 and CDR2 (germline): KGHDR, SFDVKD. The CDR3 is made up of 14 amino acids. V was trimmed by 5 bases and J by 3 bases, leaving 10 bases between them. The DNA for the CDR3 is TGTGCCACCAGTGCCGACGACAGCTACAATGAGCAGTTCTTC. This translates into CATSADDSYNEQFF.

In its sample, this clonotype was seen many times. V and J are TRBV5-1 and TRBJ1-1; D might be TRBD1 (5 bases). CDR1 is SGHRS and CDR2 is YFSETQ in the germline V gene. The CDR3 has 17 amino acids. V was clipped by 4 bases and J by 5 bases, with 24 bases between them. The CDR3 coding sequence is TGCGCCAGCAGCCCGAATCCCCCGGGGGGGGTAGGAACTGAAGCTTTCTTT. Protein product: CASSPNPPGGVGTEAFF.

The rearrangement joins TRBV7-2 to TRBJ2-7; D remains ambiguous. From germline, CDR1 is SGHTA and CDR2 FQGNSA. The CDR3 has 14 amino acids. Trimming cost V 1 base and J 4 bases, with 11 bases left between them. Written as DNA, the CDR3 is TGTGCCAGCAGCTTAGAGGCCACGCATTACGAGCAGTACTTC. This sequence encodes CASSLEATHYEQYF.

The chain links TRBV7-2 to TRBJ2-1; 8 positions match TRBD1. This CDR3 region has 13 residues. Losses at the gene ends were 5 bases for V and 9 bases for J; bases not matched to a gene: 6. The germline V gene has CDR1 SGHTA and CDR2 FQGNSA. CDR3 nucleotide sequence: TGTGCCAGCAGCCCAAACGGACAGGGTGAGCAGTTCTTC. This encodes CASSPNGQGEQFF. The whole variable domain, remainder taken from reference TRBV7-2 and TRBJ2-1, is GAGVSQSPSNKVTEKGKDVELRCDPISGHTALYWYRQSLGQGLEFLIYFQGNSAPDKSGLPSDRFSAERTGGSVSTLTIQRTQQEDSAVYLCASSPNGQGEQFFGPGTRLTVL.

Ten or more counts support this clonotype. The rearrangement joins TRBV12-3 or TRBV12-4 to TRBJ2-3; D unresolved. This CDR3 spans 15 amino acids. V gave up 3 bases and J gave up 0 bases, with 10 bases separating them. CDR3 amino acids: CASSFSPVSTDTQYF. Here the CDR3 DNA reads TGTGCCAGCAGTTTCTCGCCCGTTAGCACAGATACGCAGTATTTT.

This chain joins TRBV20-1 and TRBJ1-5; D gene unclear. Germline CDR1 reads DFQATT; CDR2 reads SNEGSKA (reference sequence). CDR3 size: 10 residues. V was clipped by 4 bases and J by 11 bases, with 9 bases between them. The CDR3 DNA follows: TGCAGTGCTACCAGGAAGGCCCAGCATTTT. Amino acids: CSATRKAQHF.

The J gene is TRBJ2-3, the V gene TRBV20-1; 9 bases fit TRBD2. Germline V gene sequence: CDR1 DFQATT, CDR2 SNEGSKA (reference sequence). The CDR3 consists of 16 residues. The junction had 12 bases not matched to a gene; V was cut back by 1 base and J by 7 bases. CDR3 loop: CSARASLAGGRYTQYF. The CDR3 DNA follows: TGCAGTGCTAGAGCCTCTCTTGCGGGGGGGCGATATACGCAGTATTTT.

This clonotype has only one observation. This CDR3 reads CASSRSGASYEQYF. As DNA, the CDR3 is TGCGCCAGCAGTCGAAGCGGGGCCTCCTACGAGCAGTACTTC. This chain joins TRBV5-1 and TRBJ2-7, with 7 bases fitting TRBD2. The CDR3 has 14 amino acids. The V gene's germline CDR1 is SGHRS and CDR2 YFSETQ. The V segment lost 5 bases and the J segment 0 bases; nucleotides outside the gene matches: 5.